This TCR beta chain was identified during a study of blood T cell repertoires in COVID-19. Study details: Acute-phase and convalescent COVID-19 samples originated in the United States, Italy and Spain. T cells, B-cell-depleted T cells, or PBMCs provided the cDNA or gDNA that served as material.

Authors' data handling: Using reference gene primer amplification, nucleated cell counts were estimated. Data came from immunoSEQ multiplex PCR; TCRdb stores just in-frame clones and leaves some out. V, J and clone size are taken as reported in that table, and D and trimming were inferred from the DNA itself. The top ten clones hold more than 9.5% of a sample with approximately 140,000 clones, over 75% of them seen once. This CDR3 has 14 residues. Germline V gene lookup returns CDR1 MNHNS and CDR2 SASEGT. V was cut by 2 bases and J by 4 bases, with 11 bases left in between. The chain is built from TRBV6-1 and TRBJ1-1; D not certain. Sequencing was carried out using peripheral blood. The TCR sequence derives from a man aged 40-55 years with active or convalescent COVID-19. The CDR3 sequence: CASSETPQSTEAFF. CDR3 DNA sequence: TGTGCCAGCAGTGAAACCCCACAGAGCACTGAAGCTTTCTTT.